Below are 21 T cell receptor beta chains sequenced from a single sample in a study of cytomegalovirus exposure and HLA in healthy donors. PCR used 60 Vbeta primers and 13 Jbeta primers. Produced via immunoSEQ multiplex PCR; TCRdb's table is partial and in-frame only. The data show 200,000 to 250,000 clones, about 70% seen once. Sequenced material: PBMCs. All receptors come from a woman in her 30s in good health and CMV-seronegative.

The chain recombines TRBV4-2 with TRBJ2-5; TRBD2 agrees at 10 bases. Germline values: CDR1 LGHNA, CDR2 YNFKEQ. The CDR3 has 18 amino acids. Trimming removed 1 base from V and 4 bases from J; junction bases left unmatched: 12. CDR3 amino acids: CASSQGTSGRAAGETQYF. DNA for the CDR3: TGTGCCAGCAGCCAAGGGACAAGCGGGAGGGCGGCAGGAGAGACCCAGTACTTC.

The rearrangement links TRBV6-5 to TRBJ2-1, with D possibly TRBD2 on 6 matching bases. The V end was cut by 0 bases, the J end by 3 bases, with 9 bases between. Germline V gene data show CDR1 as MNHEY and CDR2 as SVGAGI. There are 15 residues in the CDR3. The CDR3 DNA sequence: TGTGCCAGCAGTTACTCTAGCGGACACTACAATGAGCAGTTCTTC. Protein sequence: CASSYSSGHYNEQFF.

J is TRBJ1-2 and V is TRBV11-1; D perhaps matches TRBD1 (6 bases). The V and J ends lost 3 bases and 9 bases respectively, with 11 bases between them. The CDR3 contains 12 residues. Germline CDR1 and CDR2: SGHAT and FQDESV (reference sequence). The CDR3 region is CASSFDRLSYTF. CDR3 DNA sequence: TGTGCCAGCAGCTTCGACAGGTTGAGCTACACCTTC.

J is TRBJ2-3 and V is TRBV7-6, with D maybe TRBD1 (6 bases). V was trimmed by 5 bases and J by 2 bases, leaving 14 bases between them. Germline values: CDR1 SGHVS, CDR2 FNYEAQ. The CDR3 loop spans 15 amino acids. The CDR3 coding sequence is TGTGCCAGCAGCCGTGACCCAGGGGTCACAGATACGCAGTATTTT. Translation gives CASSRDPGVTDTQYF.

The V call is TRBV2, the J call TRBJ1-5; TRBD1 matches 7 bases. Per germline, CDR1 SNHLY and CDR2 FYNNEI. V shed 5 bases and J 2 bases; nucleotides not matched to a gene: 9. This CDR3 has 16 residues. CDR3 nucleotide sequence: TGTGCCAGCAGTCCGTCGACAGGGCCCGGCAATCAGCCCCAGCATTTT. It translates to CASSPSTGPGNQPQHF.

The rearrangement links TRBV7-9 to TRBJ2-6, with D perhaps matching TRBD2 (5 bases). Germline lookup yields CDR1 SEHNR and CDR2 FQNEAQ (reference sequence). The CDR3 extends over 15 amino acids. V dropped 1 base and J dropped 4 bases, with 8 bases sitting between them. Written as DNA, the CDR3 is TGTGCCAGCAGCTTAGTACTAGACGGGGCCAACGTCCTGACTTTC. It encodes CASSLVLDGANVLTF.

V usage is TRBV10-3 and J usage is TRBJ2-7; 10 bases agree with TRBD1. After removal of 10 bases from V and 5 bases from J, the junction contained 11 bases not matched to a gene. The CDR3 consists of 14 residues. Looked up from germline, CDR1 is ENHRY and CDR2 is SYGVKD. DNA of the CDR3: TGTGCCACCCTATCGGGACAGGGGCCCCACGAGCAGTACTTC. It codes for CATLSGQGPHEQYF.

This clone was seen a single time. The V gene is TRBV18, the J gene TRBJ2-7; maybe TRBD1 (6 bases). CDR3 length: 18 residues. Germline CDR1 KGHSH, CDR2 LQKENI. V was shortened by 1 base and J by 0 bases, with 19 bases between the two germline ends. In DNA, the CDR3 is TGTGCCAGCTCACCACTCCCCATCACAGGGTCGTCCTCCTACGAGCAGTACTTC. Amino acids: CASSPLPITGSSSYEQYF.

The V gene is TRBV9, the J gene TRBJ2-3; TRBD2 might be the D (5 bases). Between the trimmed V and J ends, which lost 1 base and 0 bases, there was a span of 9 bases. The CDR3 length is 15 residues. Germline lookup yields CDR1 SGDLS and CDR2 YYNGEE. In nucleotides, the CDR3 is TGTGCCAGCAGCGTAACCCCTAGCAGCACAGATACGCAGTATTTT. Translated, it gives CASSVTPSSTDTQYF. The full variable domain, its missing parts supplied by reference TRBV9 and TRBJ2-3, is DSGVTQTPKHLITATGQRVTLRCSPRSGDLSVYWYQQSLDQGLQFLIQYYNGEERAKGNILERFSAQQFPDLHSELNLSSLELGDSALYFCASSVTPSSTDTQYFGPGTRLTVL.

V and J are TRBV10-3 and TRBJ2-2; 7 positions agree with TRBD1. Trimming removed 7 bases from V and 4 bases from J; junction bases left unmatched: 6. CDR1 ENHRY and CDR2 SYGVKD come from the germline V gene. The CDR3 length is 14 residues. The CDR3 is CAITHNRGTGELFF. In DNA, the CDR3 is TGTGCCATCACGCACAACAGGGGCACCGGGGAGCTGTTTTTT.

The V and J genes are TRBV14 and TRBJ1-2; D might be TRBD1 (6 bases). CDR1 is SGHDN, CDR2 FVKESK, per germline. The CDR3 contains 15 residues. V shed 0 bases and J shed 7 bases, with 15 bases lying between them. The CDR3 nucleotides are TGTGCCAGCAGCCAAGAATGGGGGCTACCGAGTGGCTACACCTTC. Translated, it gives CASSQEWGLPSGYTF.

The chain has TRBV29-1 and TRBJ1-1, with D maybe TRBD1 (6 bases). Germline CDR1 SQVTM, CDR2 ANQGSEA. This CDR3 has 11 amino acids. Trimming removed 5 bases from V and 4 bases from J, with 8 bases in between. The CDR3 DNA reads as TGCAGCGTTTGGACAGCCACTGAAGCTTTCTTT. Translation gives CSVWTATEAFF.

This rearrangement joins TRBV7-9 to TRBJ1-2; perhaps TRBD1 as D (5 bases). Deletions cut 2 bases from V and 5 bases from J, with 9 bases between. Per the germline V gene, CDR1 is SEHNR and CDR2 is FQNEAQ (reference sequence). This CDR3 region has 13 residues. CDR3 region: CASSLSGEYGYTF. The CDR3 DNA reads as TGTGCCAGCAGCTTATCGGGGGAGTATGGCTACACCTTC.

About this clone itself: A much larger clone differs from this one at a single base, so this may be a read error. CDR3 loop: CASSKLGGNAGELFF. The CDR3 DNA sequence: TGTGCCAGCAGTAAACTGGGGGGGAACGCCGGGGAGCTGTTTTTT. V gene TRBV6-4 combines with J gene TRBJ2-2; 7 bases align to TRBD2. CDR1 and CDR2 from the germline V gene are MRHNA and SNTAGT. This CDR3 is built from 15 residues.

The genes are TRBV11-3 and TRBJ2-7; tentative D call: TRBD2 (5 bases). Trimming stripped 4 bases from V and 4 bases from J, with 14 bases between. CDR1 and CDR2 from the germline V gene are SGHNT and YENEEA. The CDR3 runs to 14 residues. CDR3 sequence reads: CASSSMGDLYEQYF. CDR3 DNA sequence: TGTGCCAGCAGCTCGATGGGAGACCTGTACGAGCAGTACTTC.

V and J are TRBV5-4 and TRBJ2-5, with D maybe TRBD2 (6 bases). Trimming left V 2 bases short and J 5 bases short, with 10 bases between. Germline V gene lookup returns CDR1 SGHNT and CDR2 YYREEE (reference sequence). The CDR3 has 13 amino acids. CDR3 sequence (DNA): TGTGCCAGCAGCTTCCGGGGAGGCGAGACCCAGTACTTC. Protein product: CASSFRGGETQYF.

In its sample, this clone was seen once. J is TRBJ2-7 and V is TRBV11-2; unclear D gene. Per germline, CDR1 SGHAT and CDR2 FQNNGV. V lost 0 bases to trimming and J lost 3 bases, with 15 bases between them. The CDR3 has 16 amino acids. As DNA, the CDR3 is TGTGCCAGCAGCTTAGATCTAAACCGGCAGGTCTACGAGCAGTACTTC. This codes for CASSLDLNRQVYEQYF. The full variable domain, its missing parts supplied by reference TRBV11-2 and TRBJ2-7, is EAGVAQSPRYKIIEKRQSVAFWCNPISGHATLYWYQQILGQGPKLLIQFQNNGVVDDSQLPKDRFSAERLKGVDSTLKIQPAKLEDSAVYLCASSLDLNRQVYEQYFGPGTRLTVT.

This clone is a singleton in its sample. This sequence joins TRBV2 and TRBJ1-2, with a tentative D call TRBD1 (5 bases). This CDR3 contains 11 residues. Germline-derived CDR1 and CDR2 are SNHLY and FYNNEI. V gave up 10 bases and J gave up 8 bases, with 14 bases separating them. CDR3 nucleotides: TGTGCCACCCAAGGGGTGCGGGGCTACACCTTC. This translates into CATQGVRGYTF.

J is TRBJ1-1 and V is TRBV2; 9 bases fit TRBD1. CDR1 and CDR2 (germline): SNHLY, FYNNEI. V lost 6 bases, J lost 5 bases, and 4 bases stayed unmatched. This CDR3 region has 13 residues. The CDR3 sequence is CASSGTGRTEAFF. CDR3 coding DNA: TGTGCCAGCAGCGGGACAGGGAGAACTGAAGCTTTCTTT.

V is TRBV30 and J is TRBJ1-3; unclear D gene. CDR1 and CDR2 from the germline V gene are GTSNPN and SVGIG (reference sequence). V was shortened by 4 bases and J by 0 bases, with 4 bases between the two germline ends. The CDR3 has 12 residues. The CDR3 DNA reads as TGTGCCTGGACAGGCTCTGGAAACACCATATATTTT. Translated: CAWTGSGNTIYF.

This clone was recorded only once. One junction end disagrees with the germline gene, perhaps due to a read error. The CDR3 DNA reads TGTTCCAGCAGCTACCCCTTAATAGCGGGGGGCACAGATACGCAGTATTTT. Protein sequence: CSSSYPLIAGGTDTQYF. The rearrangement uses TRBV7-9 and TRBJ2-3; 9 bases are a match to TRBD2. The CDR3 is 17 residues long. Per the germline V gene, CDR1 is SEHNR and CDR2 is FQNEAQ (reference sequence).